These T cell receptor beta chains were read from a single sample in a study of Ad26.COV2.S vaccination and SARS-CoV-2 variants. The protocol was immunoSEQ multiplex PCR, while the TCRdb copy is restricted to in-frame clones and leaves out a portion. The sample consists of some 300,000 clones, 70% to 90% of them appearing once. Specimen: peripheral blood, collected in a trial of Ad26.COV2.S vaccine versus placebo. These receptors came from a person aged 18-65 years who received the Ad26.COV2.S COVID-19 vaccine or a placebo. Each CDR3 is given with its conserved first and last residue. The order of the fields is V gene, clone size, J gene, D gene, CDR3 protein, CDR3 DNA. D genes are given only for firm matches. Clone size is stated in some rows and not others, as once, few, many or a class when expanded.

>TRBV5-1|NA|TRBJ1-1|NA
CASSYGGSMNTEAFF
TGCGCCAGCAGCTATGGGGGGTCAATGAACACTGAAGCTTTCTTT
>TRBV3-1/TRBV3-2|NA|TRBJ2-1|NA
CASSPTGQKNNEQFF
TGTGCCAGCAGCCCGACTGGCCAAAAGAACAATGAGCAGTTCTTC
>TRBV5-1|few|TRBJ1-1|NA
CASSWVRGTEAFF
TGCGCCAGCAGCTGGGTAAGGGGCACTGAAGCTTTCTTT
>TRBV30|NA|TRBJ1-2|NA
CAWQGTRSFYGYTF
TGTGCCTGGCAAGGAACCCGGAGCTTTTATGGCTACACCTTC
>TRBV5-1|NA|TRBJ1-2|NA
CASRHTGTDLYGYTF
TGCGCCAGCAGACATACCGGGACGGATCTCTATGGCTACACCTTC
>TRBV5-1|NA|TRBJ2-7|TRBD2
CASSSGGARNEQYF
TGCGCCAGCAGCTCCGGGGGGGCCAGGAACGAGCAGTACTTC
>TRBV5-1|NA|TRBJ1-1|NA
CASSLRVLETEAFF
TGCGCCAGCAGCTTGAGGGTGTTGGAAACTGAAGCTTTCTTT
>TRBV11-1|NA|TRBJ2-1|TRBD1
CASSQDRGTYNEQFF
TGTGCCAGCAGCCAGGACAGGGGGACCTACAATGAGCAGTTCTTC
>TRBV5-1|NA|TRBJ2-2|NA
CASSSGGAGNTGELFF
TGCGCCAGCAGCTCTGGGGGGGCCGGTAACACCGGGGAGCTGTTTTTT
>TRBV5-6|NA|TRBJ2-3|TRBD2
CASSLVQRGGLHTQYF
TGTGCCAGCAGCTTGGTTCAGCGGGGGGGCTTGCATACGCAGTATTTT
>TRBV5-1|NA|TRBJ1-1|NA
CASSTTGDHGAFF
TGCGCCAGCAGCACGACCGGGGACCATGGGGCTTTCTTT
>TRBV2|NA|TRBJ2-7|TRBD2
CASSEASGQTYEQYF
TGTGCCAGCAGTGAAGCTAGCGGGCAGACCTACGAGCAGTACTTC
>TRBV9|NA|TRBJ1-3|TRBD1
CASSVRGDREGAIYF
TGTGCCAGCAGCGTACGAGGCGACAGGGAAGGTGCCATATATTTT
>TRBV15|NA|TRBJ2-2|NA
CATSREVVKGGELFF
TGTGCCACCAGCAGAGAAGTGGTGAAGGGCGGGGAGCTGTTTTTT
>TRBV7-2|NA|TRBJ1-3|NA
CASSATGGNTIYF
TGTGCCAGCAGCGCAACAGGGGGAAACACCATATATTTT
>TRBV12-3/TRBV12-4|NA|TRBJ1-2|TRBD1
CASRTDRAKGYTF
TGTGCCAGCAGAACGGACAGGGCGAAGGGCTACACCTTC
>TRBV15|NA|TRBJ1-1|NA
CATSRVRGMNTEAFF
TGTGCCACCAGCAGAGTCAGGGGAATGAACACTGAAGCTTTCTTT
>TRBV10-3|once|TRBJ2-3|NA
CAIHSGSGDTQYF
TGTGCCATCCATTCTGGGAGTGGGGATACGCAGTATTTT
>TRBV5-1|NA|TRBJ2-3|TRBD2
CASSGPLAGGADTQYF
TGCGCCAGCAGCGGACCCTTAGCGGGGGGGGCAGATACGCAGTATTTT
>TRBV6-2/TRBV6-3|NA|TRBJ2-1|NA
CASSYVGASYNEQFF
TGTGCCAGCAGTTACGTCGGAGCCTCCTACAATGAGCAGTTCTTC
>TRBV12-5|NA|TRBJ2-5|TRBD2
CASGPGTRVQETQYF
TGTGCTAGTGGTCCGGGGACTAGAGTTCAAGAGACCCAGTACTTC
>TRBV6-4|NA|TRBJ2-1|NA
CASLGTQSNNEQFF
TGTGCCAGCCTGGGGACACAGAGTAACAATGAGCAGTTCTTC
>TRBV20-1|once|TRBJ1-5|NA
CSARREGRQHF
TGCAGTGCCCGAAGGGAGGGACGCCAGCATTTT
>TRBV3-1/TRBV3-2|NA|TRBJ1-5|TRBD1
CASRLNSDRGLQPQHF
TGTGCCAGCAGGCTTAATTCAGACAGGGGGCTCCAGCCCCAGCATTTT
>TRBV5-1|once|TRBJ1-6|NA
CASSSRQKPNSPLHF
TGCGCCAGCAGCTCCCGACAGAAGCCTAATTCACCCCTCCACTTT